The 26 T cell receptor beta chains below come from one sample, sequenced in a study of regulatory T cells in long-lasting Graves disease. Arm-PCR of CDR3 regions with iRepertoire HTBI primers generated TCR beta libraries. One entry per CDR3 protein results from TCRdb running MiXCR on the multiplex PCR reads. The table records some 330,000 distinct CDR3 sequences, 12% of them present only once. Time point in this sample: newly diagnosed GD, antithyroid drugs for less than 3 months. The TCR library used RNA extracted from PBMCs. The data were also submitted as part of a second study, on T cells in Graves' hyperthyroidism and ophthalmopathy.

This material consisted of peripheral blood mononuclear cells (PBMCs), taken at new diagnosis, from a patient treated with antithyroid drugs. The receptors were gathered from a woman aged 18-35 years with Graves disease.

The CDR3 is CASSLGTRLTDTQYF. In nucleotides, the CDR3 is TGTGCCAGCAGCCTGGGGACTCGGTTGACAGATACGCAGTATTTT. The chain employs TRBV14 and TRBJ2-3; TRBD2 is a possible D gene (6 bases). Trimming took 4 bases from V and 3 from J, leaving 14 bases between them. CDR3 length: 15 residues. Germline V gene data show CDR1 as SGHDN and CDR2 as FVKESK.

This clonotype was observed at least ten times. The J gene is TRBJ2-3, the V gene TRBV12-3 or TRBV12-4; D not certain. V was clipped by 7 bases and J by 0 bases, with 8 bases between them. The CDR3 consists of 13 residues. CDR3 protein: CASTAPSTDTQYF. The DNA of the CDR3 is TGTGCCAGCACGGCTCCTAGCACAGATACGCAGTATTTT.

This clonotype was found many times. DNA for the CDR3: TGTGCCAGCAGTTACGACACCGGGACAGGGGAAGAGACCCAGTACTTC. This gives the protein CASSYDTGTGEETQYF. V is TRBV6-9 and J is TRBJ2-5; 10 nucleotides agree with TRBD1. CDR1 and CDR2 from the germline V gene are MNHGY and SVAAGI. This CDR3 contains 16 residues. Trimming removed 3 bases from V and 3 bases from J; junction bases left unmatched: 7.

In its sample, this clonotype was seen many times. This chain links TRBV2 with TRBJ2-2, with a possible D match to TRBD1 (6 bases). This CDR3 is 13 amino acids long. Trimming removed 6 bases at V and 4 bases at J, with 9 bases between. Germline assignment: CDR1 SNHLY and CDR2 FYNNEI. In DNA, the CDR3 is TGTGCCAGCAGGTTAGGGGGCACCGGGGAGCTGTTTTTT. Translating gives CASRLGGTGELFF. Supplemented by reference TRBV2 and TRBJ2-2, the full variable domain reads EPEVTQTPSHQVTQMGQEVILRCVPISNHLYFYWYRQILGQKVEFLVSFYNNEISEKSEIFDDQFSVERPDGSNFTLKIRSTKLEDSAMYFCASRLGGTGELFFGEGSRLTVL.

This clonotype was found many times. The V call is TRBV6-2 or TRBV6-3, the J call TRBJ2-7, with TRBD1 as a possible D gene (5 bases). The CDR3 totals 17 residues. V was shortened by 1 base and J by 3 bases, with 19 bases between the two germline ends. Per the germline V gene, CDR1 is MNHEY and CDR2 is SVGEGT. The CDR3 coding sequence is TGTGCCAGCAGTTACTACTACCCAAGGGGCCCGAACTACGAGCAGTACGTC. This codes for CASSYYYPRGPNYEQYV.

This clonotype was counted between two and nine times. The chain links TRBV13 to TRBJ1-1, with D possibly being TRBD1 (6 bases). Germline V CDR1 and CDR2: PRHDT, FYEKMQ (reference sequence). V dropped 0 bases and J dropped 7 bases, with 12 bases sitting between them. The CDR3 is made up of 14 amino acids. The CDR3 loop reads CASSLGAGALEAFF. Written as DNA, the CDR3 is TGTGCCAGCAGCTTAGGGGCGGGGGCACTTGAAGCTTTCTTT.

The sample holds many counts of this clonotype. The rearrangement joins TRBV5-1 to TRBJ1-5; the D gene is possibly TRBD1 (5 bases). The germline V gene encodes CDR1 SGHRS and CDR2 YFSETQ. CDR3 length: 16 residues. The V end was cut by 0 bases, the J end by 4 bases, with 14 bases between. The CDR3 loop reads CASSLEPGRQNQPQHF. CDR3 coding DNA: TGCGCCAGCAGCTTGGAACCGGGACGCCAAAATCAGCCCCAGCATTTT. Full variable domain (missing parts from reference TRBV5-1 and TRBJ1-5): KAGVTQTPRYLIKTRGQQVTLSCSPISGHRSVSWYQQTPGQGLQFLFEYFSETQRNKGNFPGRFSGRQFSNSRSEMNVSTLELGDSALYLCASSLEPGRQNQPQHFGDGTRLSIL.

This clonotype was found many times. In DNA, the CDR3 is TGTGCCAGCAGTCTCGACCGGCTGCTCCAGCATTTT. Protein product: CASSLDRLLQHF. The chain carries TRBV2 and TRBJ1-5; no firm D call. The germline V and J ends were trimmed by 5 bases and 12 bases, with 14 bases remaining between them. Germline CDR1 SNHLY, CDR2 FYNNEI. The length of the CDR3 is 12 residues.

This clonotype was observed a handful of times. The chain links TRBV7-9 to TRBJ2-7; D gene unclear. The germline V and J ends were trimmed by 6 bases and 6 bases, with 9 bases remaining between them. CDR3 length: 11 amino acids. In germline, CDR1 is SEHNR, CDR2 FQNEAQ (reference sequence). As DNA, the CDR3 is TGTGCCAGCAGTTTTGGTGGCGAGCAGTACTTC. Translating gives CASSFGGEQYF.

This clonotype has more than one count but fewer than ten. The chain has TRBV27 and TRBJ2-3, with D perhaps being TRBD1 or TRBD2 (5 bases each). V was shortened by 2 bases and J by 11 bases, with 14 bases between the two germline ends. CDR3 size: 13 residues. CDR1 is MNHEY and CDR2 is SMNVEV in the germline V gene (reference sequence). CDR3 residues: CASSLGPGTLQYF. CDR3 DNA: TGTGCCAGCAGTTTAGGTCCCGGGACCCTGCAGTATTTT.

The chain recombines TRBV14 with TRBJ1-1; no clear D gene. The V end was cut by 1 base, the J end by 4 bases, with 7 bases between. Germline V lookup: CDR1 SGHDN, CDR2 FVKESK. CDR3 length equals 13 residues. CDR3 loop: CASSQAFSTEAFF. The CDR3 region has the DNA TGTGCCAGCAGCCAAGCATTTTCCACTGAAGCTTTCTTT.

This clonotype was seen a handful of times. The rearrangement uses TRBV7-2 and TRBJ2-3, with TRBD2 matching over 9 bases. This CDR3 contains 16 residues. V gave up 2 bases and J gave up 3 bases; unmatched junction bases: 6. Germline V gene sequence: CDR1 SGHTA, CDR2 FQGNSA. CDR3 in DNA: TGTGCCAGCAGCTTAATGGCTAGCGGGGCAACAGATACGCAGTATTTT. Translation: CASSLMASGATDTQYF.

V usage is TRBV13 and J usage is TRBJ2-3; 9 nucleotides line up with TRBD2. The CDR3 consists of 16 residues. Trimming removed 3 bases from V and 1 base from J; junction bases left unmatched: 5. Germline V CDR1 and CDR2: PRHDT, FYEKMQ (reference sequence). CDR3 amino acids: CASSFELAGRTDTQYF. Here the CDR3 DNA reads TGTGCCAGCAGCTTCGAACTAGCGGGCCGCACAGATACGCAGTATTTT.

This clonotype was seen many times. V and J are TRBV13 and TRBJ2-5; TRBD2 might be the D (6 bases). Trimming stripped 0 bases from V and 1 base from J, with 12 bases between. The CDR3 sequence is 16 residues long. Germline CDR1 reads PRHDT; CDR2 reads FYEKMQ (reference sequence). CDR3 loop: CASSLGGGSGQETQYF. CDR3 in DNA: TGTGCCAGCAGCTTAGGAGGAGGGAGCGGCCAAGAGACCCAGTACTTC.

The V and J genes are TRBV9 and TRBJ1-2; possibly TRBD1 for D (6 bases). This CDR3 is 16 amino acids long. V was pared by 1 base and J by 0 bases, with 13 bases between. Looked up from germline, CDR1 is SGDLS and CDR2 is YYNGEE. CDR3 DNA: TGTGCCAGCAGCGTAAATGCGGGGGACACTAACTATGGCTACACCTTC. Translation: CASSVNAGDTNYGYTF.

This clonotype came up many times. This chain joins TRBV5-5 and TRBJ2-7; 9 bases match TRBD1. The V and J ends lost 0 bases and 3 bases, in that order; junction bases with no gene match: 4. This CDR3 region has 15 residues. CDR1 is SGHKS, CDR2 YYEKEE, per germline (reference sequence). CDR3 sequence reads: CASSLGDRDLYEQYF. Here the CDR3 DNA reads TGTGCCAGCAGCTTGGGGGACAGGGATCTCTACGAGCAGTACTTC. The full variable domain, rest sourced from reference TRBV5-5 and TRBJ2-7, is DAGVTQSPTHLIKTRGQQVTLRCSPISGHKSVSWYQQVLGQGPQFIFQYYEKEERGRGNFPDRFSARQFPNYSSELNVNALLLGDSALYLCASSLGDRDLYEQYFGPGTRLTVT.

This clonotype was seen only a few times. The chain uses TRBV4-1 and TRBJ2-3, with 10 nucleotides matching TRBD1. The V and J ends lost 4 bases and 2 bases, in that order; junction bases with no gene match: 12. From germline, CDR1 is MGHRA and CDR2 YSYEKL. The CDR3 has 18 amino acids. CDR3 in DNA: TGCGCCAGCAGCCGAGGGCCCACCGGGACAGGGGACACAGATACGCAGTATTTT. This codes for CASSRGPTGTGDTDTQYF.

This clonotype was seen repeatedly, ten times or more. The J gene is TRBJ2-7, the V gene TRBV28; TRBD1 matches 7 bases. V was pared by 4 bases and J by 0 bases, with 9 bases of the junction left unmatched. This CDR3 region has 16 residues. Germline CDR1 MDHEN, CDR2 SYDVKM. CDR3 nucleotides: TGTGCCAGCAGTTCAGTAACAGGGGCATACTCCTACGAGCAGTACTTC. Encoded protein: CASSSVTGAYSYEQYF.

The chain links TRBV7-8 to TRBJ2-1; possibly TRBD2 for D (5 bases). The germline V and J ends were trimmed by 0 bases and 9 bases, with 12 bases remaining between them. The CDR3 sequence is 14 residues long. From germline, CDR1 is SGHVS and CDR2 FQNEAQ. The CDR3 is CASSLAGVGSEQFF. The CDR3 DNA sequence: TGTGCCAGCAGCTTAGCGGGAGTAGGCAGTGAGCAGTTCTTC.

This clonotype was recorded at least ten times. CDR3 loop: CASSHGPSPGHLSATDTQYF. In nucleotides, the CDR3 is TGTGCCAGCAGCCACGGCCCGTCCCCGGGACACCTATCTGCCACAGATACGCAGTATTTT. This chain joins TRBV7-8 and TRBJ2-3; D possibly corresponds to TRBD1 (6 bases). Germline V gene data show CDR1 as SGHVS and CDR2 as FQNEAQ. Trimming removed 5 bases from V and 2 bases from J, with 29 bases in between. This CDR3 contains 20 residues.

This clonotype was detected many times. The chain couples TRBV11-1 to TRBJ1-2; D possibly corresponds to TRBD1 (5 bases). Trimming shortened V by 4 bases and J by 3 bases, and 24 bases separated the two germline ends. The CDR3 sequence is 18 residues long. Germline V lookup: CDR1 SGHAT, CDR2 FQDESV (reference sequence). Written as DNA, the CDR3 is TGTGCCAGCAGCTCCACCCCGGGACGAGGAAATTCTCACTATGGCTACACCTTC. Protein product: CASSSTPGRGNSHYGYTF.

In this sample, this clonotype turned up many times. This CDR3 is CASRARMTGTQYF. Here the CDR3 DNA reads TGTGCCAGCAGGGCCCGGATGACGGGGACCCAGTACTTC. The V and J genes are TRBV6-1 and TRBJ2-5; D gene ambiguous. Germline CDR1 reads MNHNS; CDR2 reads SASEGT. The CDR3 contains 13 residues. The ends were cut back, 6 bases at V and 7 bases at J, with 15 bases in the middle.

This clonotype was counted between two and nine times. V and J are TRBV5-1 and TRBJ2-7, with 7 bases lining up with TRBD1. CDR3 length: 14 amino acids. Trimming at V came to 5 bases and at J to 3 bases, leaving 8 bases not matched to a gene. Germline CDR1 reads SGHRS; CDR2 reads YFSETQ. This CDR3 reads CASRRQGSNYEQYF. The CDR3, as DNA: TGCGCCAGCAGAAGACAGGGTTCGAACTACGAGCAGTACTTC.

This clonotype showed up many times. The V and J genes are TRBV12-3 or TRBV12-4 and TRBJ2-7, with D uncertain. Trimming pared 5 bases from V and 0 bases from J, leaving 11 bases between. CDR3 length: 14 amino acids. The CDR3: CASSPLGYSYEQYF. Here the CDR3 DNA reads TGTGCCAGCAGTCCCCTAGGATACTCCTACGAGCAGTACTTC.

At least ten counts were recorded for this clonotype. V gene TRBV2 combines with J gene TRBJ1-1; TRBD1 is a possible D gene (5 bases). Germline V lookup: CDR1 SNHLY, CDR2 FYNNEI. CDR3 length equals 13 residues. Trimming removed 9 bases from V and 1 base from J, with 12 bases in between. CDR3 in DNA: TGTGCCAGGGGTGGGGGGGAGAACACTGAAGCTTTCTTT. Protein product: CARGGGENTEAFF.

This clonotype appeared many times. This rearrangement joins TRBV24-1 to TRBJ2-7, with 8 bases identical to TRBD1. From germline, CDR1 is KGHDR and CDR2 SFDVKD. The J segment lost 4 bases and the V segment lost 7 bases, leaving 8 bases of the junction unmatched. CDR3 length equals 14 residues. The CDR3 region has the DNA TGTGCCACCAGCCCAGGGGACAGGCCGTACGAGCAGTACTTC. The encoded protein is CATSPGDRPYEQYF.